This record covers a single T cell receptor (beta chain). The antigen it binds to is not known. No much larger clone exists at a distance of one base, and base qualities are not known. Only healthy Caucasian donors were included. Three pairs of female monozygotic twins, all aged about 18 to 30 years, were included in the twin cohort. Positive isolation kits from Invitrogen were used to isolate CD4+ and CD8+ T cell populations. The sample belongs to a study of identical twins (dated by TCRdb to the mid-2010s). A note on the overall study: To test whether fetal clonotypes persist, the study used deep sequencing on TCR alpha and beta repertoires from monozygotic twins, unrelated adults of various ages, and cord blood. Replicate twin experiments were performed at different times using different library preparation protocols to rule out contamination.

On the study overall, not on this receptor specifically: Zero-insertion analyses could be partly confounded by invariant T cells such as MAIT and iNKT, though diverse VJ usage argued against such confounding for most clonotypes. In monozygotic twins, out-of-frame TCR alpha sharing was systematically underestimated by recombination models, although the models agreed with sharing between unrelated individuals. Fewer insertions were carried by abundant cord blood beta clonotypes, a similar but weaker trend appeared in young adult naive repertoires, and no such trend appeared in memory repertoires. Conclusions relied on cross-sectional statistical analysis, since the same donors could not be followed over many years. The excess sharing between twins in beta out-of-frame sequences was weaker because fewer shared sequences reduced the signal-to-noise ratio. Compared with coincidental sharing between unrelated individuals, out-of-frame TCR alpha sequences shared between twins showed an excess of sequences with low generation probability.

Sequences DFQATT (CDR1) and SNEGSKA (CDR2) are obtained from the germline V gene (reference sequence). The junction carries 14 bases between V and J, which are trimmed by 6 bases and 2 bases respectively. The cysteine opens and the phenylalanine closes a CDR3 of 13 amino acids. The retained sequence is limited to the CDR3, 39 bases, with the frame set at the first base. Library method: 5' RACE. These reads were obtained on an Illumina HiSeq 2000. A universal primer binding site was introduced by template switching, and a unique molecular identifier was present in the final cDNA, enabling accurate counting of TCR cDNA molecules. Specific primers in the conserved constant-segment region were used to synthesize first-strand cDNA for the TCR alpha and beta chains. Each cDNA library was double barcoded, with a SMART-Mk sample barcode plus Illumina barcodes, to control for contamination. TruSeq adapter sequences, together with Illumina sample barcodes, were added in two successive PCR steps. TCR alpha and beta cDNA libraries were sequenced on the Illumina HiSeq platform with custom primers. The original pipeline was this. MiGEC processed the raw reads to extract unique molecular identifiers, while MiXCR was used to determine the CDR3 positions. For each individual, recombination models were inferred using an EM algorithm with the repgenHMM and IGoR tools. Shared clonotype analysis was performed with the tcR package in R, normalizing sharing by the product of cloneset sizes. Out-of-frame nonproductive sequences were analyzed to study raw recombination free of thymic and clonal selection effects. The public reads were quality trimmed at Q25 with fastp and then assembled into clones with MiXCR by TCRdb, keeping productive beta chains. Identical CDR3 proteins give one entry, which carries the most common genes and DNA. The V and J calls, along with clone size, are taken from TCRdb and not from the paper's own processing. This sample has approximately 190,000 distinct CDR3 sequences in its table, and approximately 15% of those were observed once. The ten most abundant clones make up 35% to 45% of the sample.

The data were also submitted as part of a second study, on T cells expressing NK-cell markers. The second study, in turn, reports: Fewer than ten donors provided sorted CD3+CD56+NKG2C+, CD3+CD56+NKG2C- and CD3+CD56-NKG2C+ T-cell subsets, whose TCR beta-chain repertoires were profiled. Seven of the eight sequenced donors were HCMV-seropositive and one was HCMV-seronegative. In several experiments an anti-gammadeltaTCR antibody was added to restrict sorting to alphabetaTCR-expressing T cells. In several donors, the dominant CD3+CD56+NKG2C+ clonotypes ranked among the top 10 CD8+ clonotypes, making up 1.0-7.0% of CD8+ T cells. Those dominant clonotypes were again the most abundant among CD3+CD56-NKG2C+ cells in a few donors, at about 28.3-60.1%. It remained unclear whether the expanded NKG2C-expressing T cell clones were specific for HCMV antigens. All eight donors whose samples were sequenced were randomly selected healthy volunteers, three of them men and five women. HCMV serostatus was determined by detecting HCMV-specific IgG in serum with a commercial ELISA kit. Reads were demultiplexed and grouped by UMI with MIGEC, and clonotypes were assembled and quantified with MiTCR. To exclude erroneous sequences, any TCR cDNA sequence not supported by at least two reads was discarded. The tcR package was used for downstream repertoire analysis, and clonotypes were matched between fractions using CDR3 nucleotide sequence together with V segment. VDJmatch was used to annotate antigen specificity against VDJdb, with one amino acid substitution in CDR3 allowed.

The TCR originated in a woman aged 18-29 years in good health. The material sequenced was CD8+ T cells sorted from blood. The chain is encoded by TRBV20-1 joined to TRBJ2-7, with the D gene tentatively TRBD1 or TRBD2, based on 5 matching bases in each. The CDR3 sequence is CSASGTETYEQYF. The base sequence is TGCAGTGCCTCCGGGACGGAGACCTACGAGCAGTACTTC.